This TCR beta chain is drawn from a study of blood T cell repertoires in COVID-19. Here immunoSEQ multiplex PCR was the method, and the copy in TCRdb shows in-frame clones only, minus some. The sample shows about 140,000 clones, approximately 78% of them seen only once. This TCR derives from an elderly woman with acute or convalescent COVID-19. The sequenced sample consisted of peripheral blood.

DNA for the CDR3: TGTGCCAGCAGTGCCCTAGCGGGAGTTTACGAGCAGTACTTC. Encoded protein: CASSALAGVYEQYF. The gene calls are TRBV2 and TRBJ2-7; 10 positions match TRBD2. J was trimmed by 4 bases and V by 4 bases; bases with no gene match: 4. The CDR3 spans 14 residues. Germline loops: CDR1 SNHLY, CDR2 FYNNEI.